What follows describes a single T cell receptor (beta chain). Its antigen is still unknown. This sample was taken from a study of shared clonotypes between healthy human individuals. Study-level points and caveats: The naive CD4 repertoires of four donors were compared, and around 4.7% of clonotypes were shared.

CDR1 is MDHEN, CDR2 SYDVKM, per germline. V shed 5 bases, J shed 6 bases, and the junction held 16 bases outside the gene matches. This CDR3 spans 17 amino acids. Sorted-subset replicate PCRs used roughly 180 ng DNA, approximately 33,000 T cell genomes. Clones were read by immunoSEQ multiplex PCR, and TCRdb kept only the in-frame ones, dropping some. The sample carries around 700,000 clones, roughly 73% recorded once. The clonotype comes from a woman aged 30 to 39 in good health. Material: memory CD4+ T cells sorted from blood. Subset noted: CD45RA-negative fraction. The rearrangement uses TRBV28 and TRBJ2-1, with 7 bases aligning to TRBD2. The CDR3 sequence: CASSPTHLAGVSNEQFF. CDR3 DNA: TGTGCCAGCAGTCCCACCCACCTGGCGGGAGTATCCAATGAGCAGTTCTTC.